This T cell receptor beta chain comes out of a study of CD8 T cells in ankylosing spondylitis (dated by TCRdb to about 2017). A note on the overall study: To find TCR variants linked to disease, the study profiled T cell receptor beta repertoires in ankylosing spondylitis patients and healthy donors. The full study cohort comprised about 25 ankylosing spondylitis patients and 85 to 120 healthy donors. Peripheral blood was sampled, and synovial fluid was also collected from ankylosing spondylitis patients. General study outcomes and caveats: According to the report, matched synovial fluid samples from ankylosing spondylitis patients were significantly enriched for the disease-linked clones. Some motif variants had previously been reported in the synovial fluid and blood of reactive arthritis patients, which suggests shared mechanisms of disease initiation. A TCR beta motif made up of several highly homologous amino acid variants appeared to be characteristic of blood from ankylosing spondylitis patients. The disease-linked clones showed a CD8+ phenotype and occurred at relatively low frequencies in peripheral blood.

Instrument used: Illumina HiSeq 2500. Quantitative 5'-RACE with molecular barcodes was used to prepare TCR beta libraries. The study's processing was this. A new computational method based on a probabilistic model of VDJ rearrangement was used to identify disease-linked TCR variants. The public sequencing data were trimmed at Q25 with fastp and processed into clonotypes with MiXCR by TCRdb, which kept only in-frame beta chains. Rows are combined by CDR3 protein, so each entry shows the most common genes and DNA. None of the V and J calls come from the authors' own analysis; TCRdb made them. Present in this sample are just under 350,000 distinct CDR3 sequences, roughly 15% of which were seen just once. The top ten hold less than 1.1% of the sample. Taken from cysteine to phenylalanine, the CDR3 has 17 residues. The DNA shown is the 51-base CDR3, in frame from base 1. Ends trimmed: V by 4 bases, J by 8 bases; bases unmatched to a gene: 12. CDR1 MGHRA and CDR2 YSYEKL were looked up in the germline V gene.

On this clonotype: Its antigen remains unidentified. Base quality data are lacking; no much larger clone is found one base away.

The sequenced sample consisted of blood, either unsorted or a sorted T cell fraction (not recorded which). The clonotype comes from a male donor with ankylosing spondylitis or in good health (not recorded which). The V gene is TRBV4-1 and the J gene is TRBJ2-1, and TRBD2 matches 12 of the central bases. The nucleotides read TGCGCCAGCAGCCTGGGGACTAGCGGGTCGGCGGGCGATGAGCAGTTCTTC. Its protein reads: CASSLGTSGSAGDEQFF.